This T cell receptor (beta chain) was documented in a study of cytomegalovirus exposure and HLA in healthy donors. For the study at large: Among roughly 180 million T cells, an earlier analysis found around 100 million unique TCR beta sequences.

PCR was performed using 60 Vbeta and 13 Jbeta primers. Generated by immunoSEQ multiplex PCR, the TCRdb table keeps only in-frame clones and is missing some. The repertoire table contains under 200,000 clones. Regarding this clone: Its antigen remains unidentified.

Overall study findings and caveats: The presence/absence work took it that sequencing depth was about the same across donors.

Germline values: CDR1 SEHNR, CDR2 FQNEAQ (reference sequence). The CDR3 contains 14 residues. Trimming took off 1 base at V and 10 bases at J, with 16 bases between the two ends. The TCR was taken from a man aged 25-45 years in good health and CMV-seronegative. V usage is TRBV7-9 and J usage is TRBJ2-5; maybe TRBD2 (7 bases). What was sequenced was PBMCs. Here the CDR3 DNA reads TGTGCCAGCAGCTTAGAGAGGGGGGGCTCAAACCAGTACTTC. Residues: CASSLERGGSNQYF.